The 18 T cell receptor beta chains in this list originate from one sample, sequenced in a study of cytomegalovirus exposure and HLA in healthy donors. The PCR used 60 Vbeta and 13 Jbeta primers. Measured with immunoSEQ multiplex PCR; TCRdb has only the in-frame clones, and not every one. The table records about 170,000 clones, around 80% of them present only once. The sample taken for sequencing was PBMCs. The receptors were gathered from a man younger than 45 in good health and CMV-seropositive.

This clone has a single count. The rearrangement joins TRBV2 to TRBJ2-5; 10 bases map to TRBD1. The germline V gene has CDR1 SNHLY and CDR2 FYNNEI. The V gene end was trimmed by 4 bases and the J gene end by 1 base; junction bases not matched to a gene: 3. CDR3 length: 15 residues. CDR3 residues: CASSVDRGSQETQYF. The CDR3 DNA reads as TGTGCCAGCAGTGTGGACAGGGGGTCCCAAGAGACCCAGTACTTC.

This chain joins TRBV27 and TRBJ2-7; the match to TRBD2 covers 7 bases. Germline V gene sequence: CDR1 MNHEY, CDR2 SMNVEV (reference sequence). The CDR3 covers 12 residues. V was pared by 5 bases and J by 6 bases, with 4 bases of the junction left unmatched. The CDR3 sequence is CASSPVAGEQYF. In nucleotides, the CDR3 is TGTGCCAGCAGTCCAGTAGCGGGCGAGCAGTACTTC.

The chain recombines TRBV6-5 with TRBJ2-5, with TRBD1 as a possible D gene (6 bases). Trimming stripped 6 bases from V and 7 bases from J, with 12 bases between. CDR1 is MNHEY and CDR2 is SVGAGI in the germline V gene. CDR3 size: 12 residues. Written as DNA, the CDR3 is TGTGCCAGCAGAGAGGGGGTGGGGACCCAGTACTTC. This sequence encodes CASREGVGTQYF.

The CDR3 coding sequence is TGCGCCAGCAGCCAAGAGGCAGTAAACTATGGCTACACCTTC. Amino acid sequence: CASSQEAVNYGYTF. V and J are TRBV4-3 and TRBJ1-2; D remains ambiguous. The CDR3 is 14 residues long. V was cut by 0 bases and J by 2 bases, with 7 bases left in between. CDR1 is LGHNA and CDR2 is YSLEER in the germline V gene.

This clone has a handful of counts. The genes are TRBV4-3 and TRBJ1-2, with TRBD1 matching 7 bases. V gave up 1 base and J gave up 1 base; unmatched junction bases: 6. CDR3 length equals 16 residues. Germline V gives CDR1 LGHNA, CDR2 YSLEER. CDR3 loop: CASSQGRGASNYGYTF. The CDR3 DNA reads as TGCGCCAGCAGCCAAGGCAGGGGGGCAAGTAACTATGGCTACACCTTC.

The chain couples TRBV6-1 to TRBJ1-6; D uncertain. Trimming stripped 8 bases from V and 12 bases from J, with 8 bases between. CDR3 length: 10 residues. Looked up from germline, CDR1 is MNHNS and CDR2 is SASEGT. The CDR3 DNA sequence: TGTGCCAGCCGGGGTAAACCCCTCCACTTT. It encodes CASRGKPLHF.

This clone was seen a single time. CDR3 protein: CASTQVGEAYNEQFF. Here the CDR3 DNA reads TGTGCCAGCACCCAGGTGGGGGAGGCCTACAATGAGCAGTTCTTC. V usage is TRBV14 and J usage is TRBJ2-1; TRBD2 is a possible D gene (6 bases). Trimming left V 7 bases short and J 2 bases short, with 15 bases between. Germline V CDR1 and CDR2: SGHDN, FVKESK. The CDR3 consists of 15 residues.

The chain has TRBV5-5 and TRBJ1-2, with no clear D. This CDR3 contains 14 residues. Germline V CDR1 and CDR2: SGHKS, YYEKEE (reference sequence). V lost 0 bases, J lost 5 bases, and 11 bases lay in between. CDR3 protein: CASSLGWAEYGYTF. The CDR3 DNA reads TGTGCCAGCAGCTTGGGGTGGGCTGAGTATGGCTACACCTTC.

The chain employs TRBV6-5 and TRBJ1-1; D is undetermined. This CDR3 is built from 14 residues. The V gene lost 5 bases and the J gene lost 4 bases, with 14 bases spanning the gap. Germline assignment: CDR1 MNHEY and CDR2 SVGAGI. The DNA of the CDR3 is TGTGCCAGCAGTGAAACTCTCGGGATCACTGAAGCTTTCTTT. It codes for CASSETLGITEAFF.

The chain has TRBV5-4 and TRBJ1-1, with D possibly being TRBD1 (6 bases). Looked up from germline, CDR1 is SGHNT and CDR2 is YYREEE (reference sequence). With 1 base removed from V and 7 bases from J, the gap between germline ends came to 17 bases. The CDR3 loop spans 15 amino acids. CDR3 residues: CASSLYRVGANEAFF. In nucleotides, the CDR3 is TGTGCCAGCAGCTTGTATAGGGTGGGGGCAAATGAAGCTTTCTTT.

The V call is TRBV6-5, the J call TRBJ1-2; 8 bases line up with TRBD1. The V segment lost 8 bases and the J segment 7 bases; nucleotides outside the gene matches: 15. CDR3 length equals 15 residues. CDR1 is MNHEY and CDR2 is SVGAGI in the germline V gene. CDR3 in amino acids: CASDLTGGSSGGYTF. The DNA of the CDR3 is TGTGCCAGCGACCTAACAGGGGGATCATCCGGTGGCTACACCTTC.

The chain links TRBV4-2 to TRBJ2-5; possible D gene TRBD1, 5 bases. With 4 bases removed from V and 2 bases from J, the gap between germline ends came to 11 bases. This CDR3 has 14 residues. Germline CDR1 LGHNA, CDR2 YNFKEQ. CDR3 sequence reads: CASSLSSGQETQYF. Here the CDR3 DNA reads TGTGCCAGCAGCCTATCCTCAGGGCAAGAGACCCAGTACTTC.

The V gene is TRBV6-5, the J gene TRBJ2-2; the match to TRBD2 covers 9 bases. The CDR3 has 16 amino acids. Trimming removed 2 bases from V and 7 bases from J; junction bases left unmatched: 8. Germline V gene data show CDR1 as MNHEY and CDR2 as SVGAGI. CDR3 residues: CASSYVAGVSDGELFF. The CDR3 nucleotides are TGTGCCAGCAGTTACGTAGCGGGAGTCTCGGACGGGGAGCTGTTTTTT.

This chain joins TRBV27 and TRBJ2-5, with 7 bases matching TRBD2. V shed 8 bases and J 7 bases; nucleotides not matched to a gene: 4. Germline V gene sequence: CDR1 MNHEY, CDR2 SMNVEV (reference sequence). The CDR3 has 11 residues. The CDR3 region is CASSSGGTQYF. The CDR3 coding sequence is TGTGCCAGCTCTAGCGGTGGGACCCAGTACTTC.

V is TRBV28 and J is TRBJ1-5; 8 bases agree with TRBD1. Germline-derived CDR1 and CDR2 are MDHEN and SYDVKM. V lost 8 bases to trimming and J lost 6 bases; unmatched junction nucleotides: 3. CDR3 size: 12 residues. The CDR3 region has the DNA TGTGCCAGCGCAGGGGGCATTCAGCCCCAGCATTTT. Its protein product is CASAGGIQPQHF.

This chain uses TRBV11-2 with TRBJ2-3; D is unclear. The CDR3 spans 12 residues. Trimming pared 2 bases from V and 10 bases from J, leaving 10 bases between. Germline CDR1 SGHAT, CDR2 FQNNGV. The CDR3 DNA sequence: TGTGCCAGCAGCTTACAAGTCTATCCGCAGTATTTT. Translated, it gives CASSLQVYPQYF.

Here the CDR3 DNA reads TGTGCCACCTGGTCGGAGCAACGAATTTACAATGAGCAGTTCTTC. Its translation is CATWSEQRIYNEQFF. The chain uses TRBV6-6 and TRBJ2-1; no definite D call. The CDR3 sequence is 15 residues long. Germline V lookup: CDR1 MNHNY, CDR2 SVGAGI (reference sequence). Trimming took off 10 bases at V and 4 bases at J, with 20 bases between the two ends.

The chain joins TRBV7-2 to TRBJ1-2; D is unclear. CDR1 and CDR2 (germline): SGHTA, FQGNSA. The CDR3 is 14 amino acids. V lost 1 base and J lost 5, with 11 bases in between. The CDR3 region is CASSLEVMAYGYTF. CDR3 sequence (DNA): TGTGCCAGCAGCTTAGAAGTCATGGCTTATGGCTACACCTTC.